This T cell receptor (beta chain) appears in the sequencing data of a study of T-cell reconstitution after alpha-beta-depleted transplantation in children (dated by TCRdb to about 2016). For context, the study as a whole: The study quantitatively tracked T-cell immune reconstitution after TCRalphabeta/CD19-depleted allogeneic hematopoietic cell transplantation in children using TCR repertoire profiling.

Interpreted using the paper, the treatment or condition label stands for: allogeneic hematopoietic cell transplantation with graft depleted of TCRalphabeta T cells and CD19 B cells. TCRalphabeta/CD19-depleted allogeneic hematopoietic cell grafts were given to the transplant recipients, all of whom were children. The CDR3 starts with the cysteine, ends with the phenylalanine, and has 14 residues. Solely the CDR3 DNA is kept, with 42 bases framed from the first base. Libraries were constructed by PCR. TCRdb names Illumina HiSeq 2500 as the instrument used. TCR library preparation used molecular barcoding, with unique molecular identifiers applied to normalize quantification of the TCRbeta repertoire. The raw public reads went through TCRdb reprocessing: fastp at Q25, MiXCR clone calling, in-frame beta chains kept. Every CDR3 protein is listed once, alongside the most common genes and DNA of its rows. This sample comprises roughly 200,000 distinct CDR3 sequences, roughly a tenth of them detected only once. Clones ranked in the top ten supply approximately 30% of the sample.

Concerning this clonotype: Its antigen specificity is not known. The junction shows a germline mismatch at one end, possibly a read error.

Summary of the overall study and its limitations: Apparently early alphabetaT-cell count recovery about two months after transplant reportedly relied on only several hundred rapidly expanded clones derived from non-depleted graft cells. The frequencies of hyperexpanded clones fell over the following months, and after one year, T-cell counts and TCRbeta diversity were mostly attributed to newly produced T cells. In some patients, high TCRbeta diversity at day 60 was attributed to recipient T cells and intrathymic progenitors that had survived conditioning.

The sequences come from PBMCs, collected before TCRalphabeta/CD19-depleted stem cell transplant. The TCR sequence derives from a child younger than two with acute myeloid leukemia, due to receive a stem cell transplant. The chain employs TRBV12-3 or TRBV12-4 and TRBJ1-1; the D gene is unclear. The CDR3 corresponds to CTSSTVSQATEAFF. The DNA sequence is TGTACCAGCAGCACGGTATCGCAGGCCACTGAAGCTTTCTTT.